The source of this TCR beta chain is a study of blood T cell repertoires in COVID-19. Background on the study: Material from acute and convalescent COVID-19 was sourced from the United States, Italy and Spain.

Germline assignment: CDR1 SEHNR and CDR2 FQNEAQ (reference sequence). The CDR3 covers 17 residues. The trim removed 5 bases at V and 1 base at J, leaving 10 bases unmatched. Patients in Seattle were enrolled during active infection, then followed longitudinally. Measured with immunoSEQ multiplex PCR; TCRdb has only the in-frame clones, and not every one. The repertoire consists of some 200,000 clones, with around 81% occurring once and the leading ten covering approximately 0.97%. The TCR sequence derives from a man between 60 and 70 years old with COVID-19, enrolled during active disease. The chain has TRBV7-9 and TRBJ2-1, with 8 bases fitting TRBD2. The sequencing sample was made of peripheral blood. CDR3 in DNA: TGTGCCAGCAGCCCGAAGTTAGGGACTAGGTCCTACAATGAGCAGTTCTTC. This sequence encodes CASSPKLGTRSYNEQFF.